The T cell receptor (beta chain) described here comes from a study of monozygotic twins with inflammatory bowel disease. Template switching was used to attach UMIs, which incorporated a 6-nucleotide sample barcode. TCRdb reprocessed the 5' RACE reads and reports one entry per CDR3 protein, with no DNA. The table for this sample gives fewer than 150,000 distinct CDR3 sequences. Collection yielded roughly 2.6 ml of blood per donor. The CDR3 totals 14 residues. Germline V lookup: CDR1 SGHRS, CDR2 YFSETQ. Material: blood. V usage is TRBV5-1 and J usage is TRBJ1-1; TCRdb outputs TRBD1, but without DNA this stays unchecked. The clonotype was recovered from a human donor with ulcerative colitis or Crohn's disease, or a healthy co-twin of an affected twin (not recorded which). CDR3 in amino acids: CASSDLQGAAEAFF.